This T cell receptor (beta chain) emerged from a study of PD-L1 blockade in urothelial cancer. Time point here: peripheral blood 6 weeks after treatment start. This table comes from immunoSEQ multiplex PCR, and its TCRdb copy is limited to in-frame clones, with some not included. There are 80,000 to 95,000 clones in the sample; around four fifths occur only once, and around 8% lies in the top ten. The CDR3 covers 13 residues. Germline assignment: CDR1 SGHVS and CDR2 FNYEAQ. V dropped 5 bases and J dropped 2 bases, with 6 bases sitting between them. The sample was PBMCs, taken around atezolizumab (anti-PD-L1) treatment. V is TRBV7-6 and J is TRBJ2-2; D remains ambiguous. The receptor's source is a man in his 70s with urothelial cancer. CDR3 DNA sequence: TGTGCCAGCAGCCCAGTAAACACCGGGGAGCTGTTTTTT. It yields the protein CASSPVNTGELFF.